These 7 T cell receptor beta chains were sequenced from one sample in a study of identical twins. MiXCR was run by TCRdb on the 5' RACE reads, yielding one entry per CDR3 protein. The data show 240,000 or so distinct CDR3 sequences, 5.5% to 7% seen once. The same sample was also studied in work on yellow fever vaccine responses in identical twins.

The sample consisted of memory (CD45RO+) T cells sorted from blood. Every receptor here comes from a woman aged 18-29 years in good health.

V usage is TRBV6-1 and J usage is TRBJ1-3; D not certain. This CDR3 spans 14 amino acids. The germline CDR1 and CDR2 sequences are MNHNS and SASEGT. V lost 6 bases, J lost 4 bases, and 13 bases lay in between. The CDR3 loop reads CASSRSGQGNTIYF. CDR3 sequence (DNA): TGTGCCAGCAGCCGCTCGGGCCAAGGAAACACCATATATTTT.

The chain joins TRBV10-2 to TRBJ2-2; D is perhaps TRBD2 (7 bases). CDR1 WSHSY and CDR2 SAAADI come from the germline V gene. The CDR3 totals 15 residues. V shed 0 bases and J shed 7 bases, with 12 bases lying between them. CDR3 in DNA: TGCGCCAGCAGTGAGTCGGGGGGGCGAGGCGGGGAGCTGTTTTTT. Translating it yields CASSESGGRGGELFF.

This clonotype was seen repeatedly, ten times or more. Written as DNA, the CDR3 is TGTGCCAGCAGTCCTCGAACAGCCGGGCTTCCAGACTATGGCTACACCTTC. Translation: CASSPRTAGLPDYGYTF. This chain joins TRBV27 and TRBJ1-2; D unresolved. The CDR3 runs 17 residues. The V gene's germline CDR1 is MNHEY and CDR2 SMNVEV (reference sequence). Trimming took 5 bases from V and 3 from J, leaving 22 bases between them.

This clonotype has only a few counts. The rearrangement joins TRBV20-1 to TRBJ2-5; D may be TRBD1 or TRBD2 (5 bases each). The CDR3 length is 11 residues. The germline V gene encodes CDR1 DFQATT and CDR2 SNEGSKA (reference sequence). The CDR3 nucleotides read TGCAGCGGGGCAGGGTTGGAGACCCAGTACTTC. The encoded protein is CSGAGLETQYF.

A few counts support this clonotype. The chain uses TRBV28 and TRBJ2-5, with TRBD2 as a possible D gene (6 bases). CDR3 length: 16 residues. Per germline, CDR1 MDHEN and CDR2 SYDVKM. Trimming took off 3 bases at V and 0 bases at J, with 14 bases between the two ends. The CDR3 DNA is TGTGCCAGCAGTTTGGCGGGACGCCTGTACCAAGAGACCCAGTACTTC. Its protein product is CASSLAGRLYQETQYF.

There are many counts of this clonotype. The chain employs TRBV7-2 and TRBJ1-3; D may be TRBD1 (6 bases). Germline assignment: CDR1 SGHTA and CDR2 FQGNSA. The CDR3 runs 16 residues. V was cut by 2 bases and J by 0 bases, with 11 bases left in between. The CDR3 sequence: CASSLLGGYSGNTIYF. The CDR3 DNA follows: TGTGCCAGCAGCTTATTAGGGGGATACTCTGGAAACACCATATATTTT.

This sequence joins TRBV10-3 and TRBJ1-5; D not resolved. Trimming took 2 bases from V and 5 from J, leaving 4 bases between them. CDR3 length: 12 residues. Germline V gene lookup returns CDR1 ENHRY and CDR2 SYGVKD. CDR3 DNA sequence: TGTGCCATCAGTGAGAGGGATCAGCCCCAGCATTTT. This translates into CAISERDQPQHF.